The 14 T cell receptor beta chains in this list originate from one sample, sequenced in a study of T cells in Graves' hyperthyroidism and ophthalmopathy. RNA transcripts were the template for amplifying TCR beta CDR3 regions. The HTBI primer set was used in a first-round RT-PCR of the TCR CDR3. One entry per CDR3 protein, called by TCRdb with MiXCR from the multiplex PCR reads. Here the sample spans some 600,000 distinct CDR3 sequences, more than 11% being singletons. The specimen sequenced was blood. The receptors originated from a woman in her thirties with Graves' hyperthyroidism that later progressed to Graves' ophthalmopathy.

This clonotype was recorded a few times. J is TRBJ1-1 and V is TRBV20-1; the D is unclear. The V end was cut by 3 bases, the J end by 1 base, with 6 bases between. Germline V gene lookup returns CDR1 DFQATT and CDR2 SNEGSKA (reference sequence). The CDR3 loop spans 12 amino acids. The CDR3 DNA sequence: TGCAGTGCTAGGGCTCGGAACACTGAAGCTTTCTTT. It codes for CSARARNTEAFF.

This clonotype was observed at least ten times. This chain uses TRBV11-3 with TRBJ2-7; D not resolved. The CDR3 runs to 15 residues. Germline assignment: CDR1 SGHNT and CDR2 YENEEA. V was pared by 4 bases and J by 3 bases, with 16 bases between. In DNA form, the CDR3 reads TGTGCCAGCAGCTCAGGTTTCGGCAGTTACTACGAGCAGTACTTC. Its protein is CASSSGFGSYYEQYF.

This clonotype was observed at least ten times. The V call is TRBV20-1, the J call TRBJ1-4, with 8 positions matching TRBD1. The CDR3 covers 17 residues. V shed 5 bases, J shed 3 bases, and the junction held 14 bases outside the gene matches. Germline V lookup: CDR1 DFQATT, CDR2 SNEGSKA (reference sequence). DNA of the CDR3: TGCAGTGCTCTGCCCCTCCACAGGGGGATGGCTAATGAAAAACTGTTTTTT. Protein: CSALPLHRGMANEKLFF.

This clonotype was counted a few times. V is TRBV6-1 and J is TRBJ1-2; D gene uncertain. CDR1 is MNHNS, CDR2 SASEGT, per germline. V was trimmed by 2 bases and J by 7 bases, leaving 11 bases between them. The CDR3 is 13 amino acids. This CDR3 is CASSELVGSGYTF. In DNA form, the CDR3 reads TGTGCCAGCAGTGAATTGGTGGGTTCTGGCTACACCTTC.

This clonotype occurred many times. This rearrangement joins TRBV27 to TRBJ2-3, with D unclear. The germline V and J ends were trimmed by 4 bases and 6 bases, with 8 bases remaining between them. Germline values: CDR1 MNHEY, CDR2 SMNVEV (reference sequence). This CDR3 spans 12 amino acids. The CDR3 protein is CASSSPGDTQYF. The CDR3 DNA is TGTGCCAGCAGTTCGCCTGGGGATACGCAGTATTTT.

This clonotype has a count of ten or more. The gene calls are TRBV7-2 and TRBJ2-7; D may be TRBD1 or TRBD2 (5 bases each). V was trimmed by 0 bases and J by 3 bases, leaving 15 bases between them. The CDR3 covers 16 residues. The germline V gene has CDR1 SGHTA and CDR2 FQGNSA. In DNA form, the CDR3 reads TGTGCCAGCAGCTTAGCTGGGGCGGGCCCCTTCTACGAGCAGTACTTC. Translation: CASSLAGAGPFYEQYF.

The genes are TRBV4-1 and TRBJ2-1; D gene uncertain. Germline CDR1 and CDR2: MGHRA and YSYEKL. CDR3 size: 16 residues. The V gene lost 2 bases and the J gene lost 4 bases, with 15 bases spanning the gap. The CDR3 coding sequence is TGCGCCAGCAGCCAACACAACCCCGACCCTTACAATGAGCAGTTCTTC. It specifies CASSQHNPDPYNEQFF.

The V and J genes are TRBV19 and TRBJ2-7; 7 nucleotides align to TRBD1. The V segment lost 3 bases and the J segment 3 bases; nucleotides outside the gene matches: 8. CDR3 length equals 15 residues. Germline V gives CDR1 LNHDA, CDR2 SQIVND (reference sequence). CDR3 loop: CASSIKDRRLYEQYF. In DNA, the CDR3 is TGTGCCAGTAGTATCAAGGACAGGCGACTCTACGAGCAGTACTTC. Using reference TRBV19 and TRBJ2-7 for the parts outside the CDR3, the full variable domain is DGGITQSPKYLFRKEGQNVTLSCEQNLNHDAMYWYRQDPGQGLRLIYYSQIVNDFQKGDIAEGYSVSREKKESFPLTVTSAQKNPTAFYLCASSIKDRRLYEQYFGPGTRLTVT.

This clonotype was detected many times. The chain joins TRBV5-1 to TRBJ2-1, with D hard to call. Per germline, CDR1 SGHRS and CDR2 YFSETQ. There are 14 residues in the CDR3. V lost 4 bases, J lost 5 bases, and 13 bases lay in between. The CDR3 DNA follows: TGCGCCAGCAGCGTGTGGGCCAGAAACAATGAGCAGTTCTTC. It specifies CASSVWARNNEQFF.

This clonotype turned up a few times. The J gene is TRBJ2-3, the V gene TRBV7-9; D is undetermined. Per the germline V gene, CDR1 is SEHNR and CDR2 is FQNEAQ (reference sequence). V was clipped by 0 bases and J by 6 bases, with 10 bases between them. CDR3 length equals 14 residues. The CDR3, as DNA: TGTGCCAGCAGCTTAGCGCTCTTTGATGATACGCAGTATTTT. This translates into CASSLALFDDTQYF.

This clonotype has a count of ten or more. The chain has TRBV5-1 and TRBJ2-2; TRBD2 matches at 8 bases. This CDR3 has 17 residues. Trimming at V came to 1 base and at J to 0 bases, leaving 5 bases not matched to a gene. Germline V CDR1 and CDR2: SGHRS, YFSETQ. The CDR3 DNA is TGCGCCAGCAGCTTGAACCTAGCGGGCGCGAACACCGGGGAGCTGTTTTTT. Amino acids: CASSLNLAGANTGELFF.

This clonotype has just a few counts. The chain employs TRBV4-1 and TRBJ1-1; 8 bases align to TRBD1. Per germline, CDR1 MGHRA and CDR2 YSYEKL. The V segment lost 5 bases and the J segment 2 bases; nucleotides outside the gene matches: 13. This CDR3 spans 17 amino acids. CDR3 region: CASSSQELDRGNTEAFF. Here the CDR3 DNA reads TGCGCCAGCAGCTCACAAGAATTAGACAGGGGAAACACTGAAGCTTTCTTT.

This clonotype was counted a few times. V gene TRBV28 combines with J gene TRBJ2-7; tentative D call: TRBD2 (5 bases). V dropped 5 bases and J dropped 3 bases, with 14 bases sitting between them. The length of the CDR3 is 14 residues. Germline-derived CDR1 and CDR2 are MDHEN and SYDVKM. The DNA of the CDR3 is TGTGCCAGCAGTATGGCGGGCCTTCTCTACGAGCAGTACTTC. Its translation: CASSMAGLLYEQYF.

This chain uses TRBV5-1 with TRBJ1-1, with D tentatively TRBD1 (5 bases). CDR3 length: 15 residues. V was cut by 4 bases and J by 4 bases, with 17 bases left in between. The germline V gene encodes CDR1 SGHRS and CDR2 YFSETQ. CDR3 nucleotides: TGCGCCAGCAGCCTACTTGGGGGAGGCATCACTGAAGCTTTCTTT. Translated, it gives CASSLLGGGITEAFF.